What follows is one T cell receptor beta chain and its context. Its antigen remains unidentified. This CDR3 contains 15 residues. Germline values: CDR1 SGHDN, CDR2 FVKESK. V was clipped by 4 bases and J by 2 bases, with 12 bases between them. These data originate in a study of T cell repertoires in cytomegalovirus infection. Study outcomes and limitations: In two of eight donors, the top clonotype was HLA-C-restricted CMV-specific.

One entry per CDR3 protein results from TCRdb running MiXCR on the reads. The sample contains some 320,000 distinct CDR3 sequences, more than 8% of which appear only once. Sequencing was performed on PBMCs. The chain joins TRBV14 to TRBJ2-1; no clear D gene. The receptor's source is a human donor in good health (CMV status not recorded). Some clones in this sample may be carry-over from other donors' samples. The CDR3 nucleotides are TGTGCCAGCAGCCCGTCTGTTCGGCCCTACAATGAGCAGTTCTTC. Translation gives CASSPSVRPYNEQFF.